Included here is one T cell receptor (beta chain) sequence, with context. The data were obtained in a study of blood T cell repertoires in COVID-19. TCRdb's copy holds only in-frame clones and misses some; the assay was immunoSEQ multiplex PCR. The sample shows 300,000 to 350,000 clones, 70% to 90% of them seen only once. Germline CDR1 reads LNHDA; CDR2 reads SQIVND (reference sequence). V lost 3 bases, J lost 6 bases, and 14 bases lay in between. There are 15 residues in the CDR3. The receptor's source is a woman aged 40 to 55 with acute COVID-19. The V gene is TRBV19, the J gene TRBJ2-2; D is possibly TRBD1 (5 bases). Sequencing was done on a sample of PBMCs or T cells enriched from blood (not recorded which). CDR3 DNA: TGTGCCAGTAGTATCAGGGTTGGTTCTCCCGGGGAGCTGTTTTTT. Its translation: CASSIRVGSPGELFF.